The next 5 T cell receptor beta chains were all read from a single sample in a study of molecular identifiers for immune sequencing clone quantification. TCRdb fed the PCR reads into MiXCR, producing one record per CDR3 protein. Here the sample spans under 600,000 distinct CDR3 sequences, about 25% being singletons. The sequencing input was naive CD8+ T cells from blood, with Jurkat cell RNA spiked in. Indicated subset: FACS-sorted CD8+CD4-CCR7+CD45RA+ naive T cells. The receptors were gathered from a human donor in good health. Some libraries in this study had Jurkat cell RNA spiked in.

This clonotype was seen a single time. Being one base from a much bigger clone, this may be a read error. This sequence joins TRBV7-8 and TRBJ1-3; no clear D. V was trimmed by 1 base and J by 0 bases, leaving 7 bases between them. CDR1 and CDR2 from the germline V gene are SGHVS and FQNEAQ. The CDR3 sequence is 15 residues long. The CDR3 spells CASSLGRCSGNTIYF. As DNA, the CDR3 is TGTGCCAGCAGCTTAGGCCGGTGCTCTGGAAACACCATATATTTT.

This clonotype was counted a few times. The chain couples TRBV24-1 to TRBJ2-3; D is perhaps TRBD1 (6 bases). The CDR3 contains 13 residues. With 4 bases removed from V and 9 bases from J, the gap between germline ends came to 13 bases. The germline V gene has CDR1 KGHDR and CDR2 SFDVKD. CDR3 DNA sequence: TGTGCCACCAGTGACGAGGACAGAGCGACGCAGTATTTT. Encoded protein: CATSDEDRATQYF.

This clonotype was found a few times. The chain has TRBV12-3 or TRBV12-4 and TRBJ2-3; D possibly corresponds to TRBD1 (6 bases). The CDR3 has 17 residues. V shed 4 bases and J shed 1 base, with 18 bases lying between them. CDR3 sequence reads: CASSYPDGQRGTDTQYF. CDR3 in DNA: TGTGCCAGCAGTTACCCCGACGGACAGCGAGGCACAGATACGCAGTATTTT.

This clonotype was seen at least ten times. The rearrangement joins TRBV6-2 or TRBV6-3 to TRBJ2-3, with D tentatively TRBD1 (5 bases). Trimming shortened V by 0 bases and J by 2 bases, and 15 bases separated the two germline ends. Germline V CDR1 and CDR2: MNHEY, SVGEGT. CDR3 length equals 17 residues. CDR3 sequence (DNA): TGTGCCAGCAGTTACTCGCCGACAGCCCTAAACACAGATACGCAGTATTTT. Translated: CASSYSPTALNTDTQYF.

The table lists this clonotype with a few counts. This rearrangement joins TRBV19 to TRBJ1-2; TRBD1 agrees at 8 bases. Unmatched junction bases numbered 3, after V lost 3 bases and J lost 6 bases. Germline-derived CDR1 and CDR2 are LNHDA and SQIVND (reference sequence). The CDR3 runs to 13 residues. The CDR3 region is CASSMGQVDGYTF. The CDR3 DNA is TGTGCCAGTAGTATGGGACAGGTTGATGGCTACACCTTC. Filled out from reference TRBV19 and TRBJ1-2, the complete variable domain reads DGGITQSPKYLFRKEGQNVTLSCEQNLNHDAMYWYRQDPGQGLRLIYYSQIVNDFQKGDIAEGYSVSREKKESFPLTVTSAQKNPTAFYLCASSMGQVDGYTFGSGTRLTVV.